This TCR beta chain was observed in a study of graft-versus-host responses after intestinal transplantation. Sequenced by immunoSEQ multiplex PCR; TCRdb stores in-frame clones only, minus some. The sample carries about 82,000 clones, 91% recorded once. This CDR3 region has 17 residues. Trimming removed 4 bases from V and 3 bases from J; junction bases left unmatched: 10. Germline V gene data show CDR1 as SGHRS and CDR2 as YFSETQ. Comment on this clone: The antigen is unknown.

The sequenced sample was unstimulated CD4+ T cells sorted from spleen or lymph node cells, obtained before intestinal transplant. The TCR originated in a human donor who received an intestinal transplant. This chain uses TRBV5-1 with TRBJ1-6, with 7 nucleotides matching TRBD1. The CDR3 is CASSPLGTADYNSPLHF. Written as DNA, the CDR3 is TGCGCCAGCAGCCCCCTTGGGACAGCTGACTATAATTCACCCCTCCACTTT. Supplemented by reference TRBV5-1 and TRBJ1-6, the full variable domain reads KAGVTQTPRYLIKTRGQQVTLSCSPISGHRSVSWYQQTPGQGLQFLFEYFSETQRNKGNFPGRFSGRQFSNSRSEMNVSTLELGDSALYLCASSPLGTADYNSPLHFGNGTRLTVT.